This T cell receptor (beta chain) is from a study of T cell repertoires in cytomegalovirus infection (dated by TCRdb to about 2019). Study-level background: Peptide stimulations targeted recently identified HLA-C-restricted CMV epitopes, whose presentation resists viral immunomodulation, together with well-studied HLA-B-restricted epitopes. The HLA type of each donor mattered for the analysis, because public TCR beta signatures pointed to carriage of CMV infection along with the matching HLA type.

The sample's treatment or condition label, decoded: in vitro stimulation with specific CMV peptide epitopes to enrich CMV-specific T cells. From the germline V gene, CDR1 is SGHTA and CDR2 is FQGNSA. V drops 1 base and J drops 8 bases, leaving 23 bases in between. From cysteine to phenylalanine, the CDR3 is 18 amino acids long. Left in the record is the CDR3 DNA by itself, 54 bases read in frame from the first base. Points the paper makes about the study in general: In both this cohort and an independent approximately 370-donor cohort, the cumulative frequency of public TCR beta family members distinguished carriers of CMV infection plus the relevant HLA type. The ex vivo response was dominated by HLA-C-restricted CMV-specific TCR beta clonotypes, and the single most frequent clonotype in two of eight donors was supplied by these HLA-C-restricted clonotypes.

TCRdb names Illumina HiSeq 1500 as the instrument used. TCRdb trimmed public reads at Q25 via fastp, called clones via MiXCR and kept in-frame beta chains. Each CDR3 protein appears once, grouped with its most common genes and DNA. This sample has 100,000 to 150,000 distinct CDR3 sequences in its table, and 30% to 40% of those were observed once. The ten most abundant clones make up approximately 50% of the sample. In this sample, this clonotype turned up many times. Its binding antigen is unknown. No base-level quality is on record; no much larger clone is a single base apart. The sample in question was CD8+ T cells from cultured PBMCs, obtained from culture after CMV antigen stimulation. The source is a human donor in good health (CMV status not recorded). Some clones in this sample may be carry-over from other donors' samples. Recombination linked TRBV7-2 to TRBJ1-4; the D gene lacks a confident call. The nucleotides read TGTGCCAGCAGCTTAGAGGACTGGGATGTACACGACGGGGAAAAACTGTTTTTT. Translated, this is CASSLEDWDVHDGEKLFF.